The next 11 T cell receptor beta chains were all read from a single sample in a study of T cell repertoires in cytomegalovirus infection. TCRdb re-analysed the reads in MiXCR, keeping a single row per CDR3 protein. The sample yields roughly 760,000 distinct CDR3 sequences, 35% seen once. Sequenced input: PBMCs. Source of these receptors: a human donor in good health (CMV status not recorded). Some clones in this sample may be carry-over from other donors' samples.

The rearrangement uses TRBV28 and TRBJ2-7, with 8 bases fitting TRBD1. With 5 bases clipped from V and 3 bases from J, the junction kept 15 bases outside the gene matches. The CDR3 sequence is 17 residues long. Germline CDR1 and CDR2: MDHEN and SYDVKM. The CDR3 DNA follows: TGTGCCAGCAGTCCACCCCAGGGGGCACATCCACTCTACGAGCAGTACTTC. Translation: CASSPPQGAHPLYEQYF.

This clonotype was seen a handful of times. V is TRBV28 and J is TRBJ1-2, with TRBD1 identical over 7 bases. The CDR3 sequence is 15 residues long. In germline, CDR1 is MDHEN, CDR2 SYDVKM. With V trimmed by 5 bases and J by 3 bases, 9 bases remained unmatched. CDR3 coding DNA: TGTGCCAGCAGTGTTACAGGGGATCCAGACTATGGCTACACCTTC. Protein product: CASSVTGDPDYGYTF.

For this clonotype: It is likely a read error, because the conserved phenylalanine at the end of the CDR3 is missing. The chain uses TRBV10-3 and TRBJ2-3, with 13 bases aligning to TRBD2. This CDR3 region has 18 residues. Germline lookup yields CDR1 ENHRY and CDR2 SYGVKD. The CDR3 reads CAISGVRTSGSSTDTQYY. The CDR3 DNA sequence: TGTGCCATCAGTGGGGTCCGGACTAGCGGGAGTAGTACAGATACCCAGTATTAT.

The V and J genes are TRBV2 and TRBJ2-7; 14 bases match TRBD2. Germline V lookup: CDR1 SNHLY, CDR2 FYNNEI. This CDR3 has 15 amino acids. V was clipped by 11 bases and J by 6 bases; unmatched bases: 12. CDR3 loop: CAASEGLAGEGEQYF. DNA of the CDR3: TGTGCCGCCTCGGAGGGACTAGCGGGAGAAGGCGAGCAGTACTTC.

This clonotype was recorded once. The V gene is TRBV29-1, the J gene TRBJ2-3; 10 nucleotides agree with TRBD2. J lost 5 bases, V lost 3 bases, and 5 bases had no gene match. The V gene's germline CDR1 is SQVTM and CDR2 ANQGSEA. CDR3 length equals 14 residues. The CDR3 region is CSVELAGVEDTQYF. CDR3 in DNA: TGCAGCGTTGAGCTAGCGGGAGTTGAAGATACGCAGTATTTT.

This clonotype was recorded once. The chain links TRBV15 to TRBJ1-5; TRBD1 aligns across 7 bases. CDR1 is LNHNV, CDR2 YYDKDF, per germline (reference sequence). V gave up 5 bases and J gave up 7 bases; unmatched junction bases: 8. CDR3 length: 14 amino acids. The CDR3 sequence: CATSHRDRGQPQHF. The CDR3, as DNA: TGTGCCACCAGCCACCGGGACAGAGGCCAGCCCCAGCATTTT. Complete variable domain (other parts from reference TRBV15 and TRBJ1-5): DAMVIQNPRYQVTQFGKPVTLSCSQTLNHNVMYWYQQKSSQAPKLLFHYYDKDFNNEADTPDNFQSRRPNTSFCFLDIRSPGLGDTAMYLCATSHRDRGQPQHFGDGTRLSIL.

This clonotype was seen a few times. The chain is built from TRBV27 and TRBJ1-2, with 7 bases matching TRBD1. Germline trimming cut 7 bases from V and 2 bases from J; bases unmatched to any gene: 10. The CDR3 sequence is 15 residues long. The germline gives CDR1 MNHEY, CDR2 SMNVEV (reference sequence). As DNA, the CDR3 is TGTGCCAGCACCTTACGACAGGGAGTAAACTATGGCTACACCTTC. Its translation: CASTLRQGVNYGYTF.

V gene TRBV6-5 combines with J gene TRBJ1-2; 7 nucleotides align to TRBD1. J gave up 4 bases and V 6 bases, and 11 bases lay outside the gene matches. The V gene's germline CDR1 is MNHEY and CDR2 SVGAGI. The CDR3 has 15 amino acids. The CDR3 reads CASSLGTANVYGYTF. The CDR3 DNA follows: TGTGCCAGCAGCCTCGGGACAGCGAATGTCTATGGCTACACCTTC.

This clonotype was picked up one time. The chain employs TRBV4-2 and TRBJ2-7, with D uncertain. This CDR3 spans 15 amino acids. V lost 1 base, J lost 0 bases, and 10 bases lay in between. The germline CDR1 and CDR2 sequences are LGHNA and YNFKEQ. The CDR3 spells CASSQVPEDSYEQYF. DNA of the CDR3: TGTGCCAGCAGCCAAGTCCCCGAAGACTCCTACGAGCAGTACTTC.

CDR3 loop: CASSLSGEGSLGANVLTF. Written as DNA, the CDR3 is TGTGCCAGCAGTTTATCCGGGGAGGGAAGCCTTGGGGCCAACGTCCTGACTTTC. The chain combines TRBV27 with TRBJ2-6; 7 nucleotides agree with TRBD2. Trimming removed 0 bases from V and 3 bases from J; junction bases left unmatched: 8. The CDR3 spans 18 residues. Per the germline V gene, CDR1 is MNHEY and CDR2 is SMNVEV (reference sequence).

The rearrangement links TRBV5-4 to TRBJ1-6; D unresolved. Trimming removed 3 bases from V and 1 base from J, with 11 bases in between. From germline, CDR1 is SGHNT and CDR2 YYREEE (reference sequence). This CDR3 is built from 16 residues. This CDR3 reads CASSSDGESYNSPLHF. The CDR3 DNA reads as TGTGCCAGCAGCTCCGATGGGGAATCCTATAATTCACCCCTCCACTTT.